These T cell receptor beta chains were read from a single sample in a study of T cells in Graves' hyperthyroidism and ophthalmopathy. One entry per CDR3 protein results from TCRdb running MiXCR on the multiplex PCR reads. The data contain about 640,000 distinct CDR3 sequences, 20% of them singletons. The specimen was blood. These receptors were collected from a man between 25 and 39 years old with Graves' ophthalmopathy. Each CDR3 is given with its conserved first and last residue. The D gene is left open where the match is weak. The size entry is marked missing in some rows and otherwise reads once, few, many or a size class.

size | length | J | V | D | CDR3 | DNA
. | 16 | TRBJ2-7 | TRBV6-1 | . | CASSHPHYGSASEQYF | TGTGCCAGCAGTCACCCGCACTACGGGAGCGCGAGCGAGCAGTACTTC
many | 13 | TRBJ1-6 | TRBV7-2 | . | CASSGFSGSPLHF | TGTGCCAGCAGCGGCTTCAGTGGGTCACCCCTCCACTTT
few | 15 | TRBJ1-1 | TRBV11-2 | . | CVSSLVGTMNTEAFF | TGTGTCAGCAGCTTAGTAGGCACCATGAACACTGAAGCTTTCTTT
many | 15 | TRBJ1-1 | TRBV6-1 | TRBD1 | CASSDRQGMNTEAFF | TGTGCCAGCAGTGACCGACAGGGTATGAACACTGAAGCTTTCTTT
few | 13 | TRBJ1-5 | TRBV6-2/TRBV6-3 | . | CASRPLGNQPQHF | TGTGCCAGCAGACCCTTGGGGAATCAGCCCCAGCATTTT
many | 15 | TRBJ1-2 | TRBV2 | TRBD1 | CASSPWTGKVYGYTF | TGTGCCAGCAGCCCCTGGACAGGGAAGGTCTATGGCTACACCTTC
few | 18 | TRBJ2-3 | TRBV4-3 | TRBD2 | CASSHQLAGGGSTDTQYF | TGCGCCAGCAGCCACCAGCTAGCGGGAGGGGGAAGCACAGATACGCAGTATTTT
. | 13 | TRBJ1-2 | TRBV5-1 | TRBD1 | CASSLEQGDGYTF | TGCGCCAGCAGCCTCGAACAGGGGGATGGCTACACCTTC
many | 15 | TRBJ1-1 | TRBV28 | TRBD1 | CASSHTGGGNTEAFF | TGTGCCAGCAGTCATACAGGGGGCGGGAACACTGAAGCTTTCTTT
many | 14 | TRBJ1-1 | TRBV7-2 | . | CASSALHKSTEAFF | TGTGCCAGCAGCGCACTACATAAGAGCACTGAAGCTTTCTTT
. | 15 | TRBJ1-4 | TRBV20-1 | TRBD1 | CSATTPDRGNEKLFF | TGCAGTGCTACCACCCCTGACAGGGGCAATGAAAAACTGTTTTTT
. | 16 | TRBJ1-6 | TRBV20-1 | . | CSARDILLIGGSPLHF | TGCAGTGCTAGGGACATTTTACTAATAGGAGGGTCACCCCTCCACTTT
. | 13 | TRBJ2-7 | TRBV7-2 | TRBD2 | CASSLLAGYEQYF | TGTGCCAGCAGCTTACTAGCGGGGTACGAGCAGTACTTC
many | 14 | TRBJ2-2 | TRBV18 | TRBD1 | CASSPRQGAGELFF | TGTGCCAGCTCACCTCGTCAGGGGGCCGGGGAGCTGTTTTTT
. | 17 | TRBJ2-1 | TRBV10-1 | TRBD1 | CASSESYNRGRSNEQFF | TGCGCCAGCAGTGAGTCTTACAACAGGGGACGGTCCAATGAGCAGTTCTTC
few | 15 | TRBJ2-4 | TRBV12-3/TRBV12-4 | . | CASGGWGADKNIQYF | TGTGCCAGCGGCGGATGGGGGGCGGACAAAAACATTCAGTACTTC
many | 13 | TRBJ1-1 | TRBV2 | . | CASSEQGDTEAFF | TGTGCCAGCAGTGAACAGGGAGACACTGAAGCTTTCTTT
many | 17 | TRBJ2-7 | TRBV27 | TRBD2 | CASSLPPSSGRAYEQYF | TGTGCCAGCAGTTTACCCCCGTCTAGCGGGAGGGCATACGAGCAGTACTTC
few | 14 | TRBJ1-1 | TRBV25-1 | . | CASSEWGRLTEAFF | TGTGCCAGCAGTGAATGGGGACGTCTCACTGAAGCTTTCTTT
many | 17 | TRBJ2-7 | TRBV28 | TRBD2 | CASSLAGGSSGKYEQYF | TGTGCCAGCAGTTTAGCGGGGGGCTCTAGCGGAAAATACGAGCAGTACTTC
many | 16 | TRBJ1-1 | TRBV28 | . | CASSFRTKAYGTEAFF | TGTGCCAGCAGTTTTCGGACAAAGGCATATGGCACTGAAGCTTTCTTT
many | 15 | TRBJ2-2 | TRBV10-3 | TRBD2 | CAISEREGNTGELFF | TGTGCCATCAGCGAGCGGGAGGGGAACACCGGGGAGCTGTTTTTT
few | 15 | TRBJ2-2 | TRBV30 | . | CAWSEASENTGELFF | TGTGCCTGGAGTGAGGCTAGCGAGAACACCGGGGAGCTGTTTTTT
few | 15 | TRBJ2-7 | TRBV18 | . | CASSPPGGAAYEQYF | TGTGCCAGCTCACCACCGGGGGGAGCCGCCTACGAGCAGTACTTC
many | 17 | TRBJ1-1 | TRBV7-9 | TRBD1 | CASSSPGSRGRETEAFF | TGTGCCAGCAGCTCCCCCGGCTCCAGGGGGCGCGAAACTGAAGCTTTCTTT
many | 13 | TRBJ1-1 | TRBV29-1 | . | CSAGSGQNTEAFF | TGCAGCGCCGGTTCGGGGCAGAACACTGAAGCTTTCTTT
many | 14 | TRBJ2-3 | TRBV28 | TRBD2 | CASSGGRAGDTQYF | TGTGCCAGCAGCGGAGGGAGGGCGGGAGATACGCAGTATTTT
. | 15 | TRBJ2-5 | TRBV6-2/TRBV6-3 | TRBD1 | CASSYSGTGVETQYF | TGTGCCAGCAGTTACTCCGGGACAGGTGTAGAGACCCAGTACTTC
. | 15 | TRBJ2-2 | TRBV30 | . | CAWRDTGMGTGELVF | TGTGCCTGGAGGGATACAGGGATGGGCACCGGGGAGCTGGTTTTT